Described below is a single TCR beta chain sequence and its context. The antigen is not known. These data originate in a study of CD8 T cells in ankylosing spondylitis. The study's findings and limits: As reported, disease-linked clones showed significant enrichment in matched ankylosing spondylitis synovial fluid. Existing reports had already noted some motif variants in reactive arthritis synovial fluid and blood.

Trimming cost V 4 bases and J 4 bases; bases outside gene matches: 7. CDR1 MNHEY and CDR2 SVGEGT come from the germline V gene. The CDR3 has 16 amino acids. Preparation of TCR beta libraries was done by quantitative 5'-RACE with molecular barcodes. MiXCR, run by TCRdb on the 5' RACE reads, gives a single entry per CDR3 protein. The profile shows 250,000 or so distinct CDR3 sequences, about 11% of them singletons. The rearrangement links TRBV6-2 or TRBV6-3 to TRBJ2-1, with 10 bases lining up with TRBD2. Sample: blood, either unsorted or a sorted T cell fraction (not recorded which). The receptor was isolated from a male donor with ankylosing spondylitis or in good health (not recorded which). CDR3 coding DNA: TGTGCCAGCAGTTCAAGCGGACTAGCGGTTTACAATGAGCAGTTCTTC. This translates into CASSSSGLAVYNEQFF.